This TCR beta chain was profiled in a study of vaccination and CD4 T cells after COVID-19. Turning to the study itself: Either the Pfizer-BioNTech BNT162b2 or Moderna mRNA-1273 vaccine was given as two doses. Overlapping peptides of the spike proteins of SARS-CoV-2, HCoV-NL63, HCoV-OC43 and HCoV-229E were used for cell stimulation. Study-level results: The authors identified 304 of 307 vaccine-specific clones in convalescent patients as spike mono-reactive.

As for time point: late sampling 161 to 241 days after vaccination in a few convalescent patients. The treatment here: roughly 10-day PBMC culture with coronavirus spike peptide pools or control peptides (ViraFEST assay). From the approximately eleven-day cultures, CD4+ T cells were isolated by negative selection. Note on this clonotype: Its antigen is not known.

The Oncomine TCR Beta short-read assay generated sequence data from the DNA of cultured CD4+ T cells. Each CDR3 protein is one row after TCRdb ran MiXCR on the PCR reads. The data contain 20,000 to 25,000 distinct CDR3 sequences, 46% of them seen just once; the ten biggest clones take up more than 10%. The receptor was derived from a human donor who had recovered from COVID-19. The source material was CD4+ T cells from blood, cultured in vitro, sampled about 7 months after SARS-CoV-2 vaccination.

The CDR3 protein is CASSPGLAGAEQYF. The CDR3 DNA reads TGTGCCAGCAGCCCAGGACTAGCGGGAGCCGAGCAGTACTTC. The chain carries TRBV7-3 and TRBJ2-7; 13 bases fit TRBD2. The V gene end was trimmed by 5 bases and the J gene end by 6 bases; junction bases not matched to a gene: 4. This CDR3 is 14 amino acids long. Germline V lookup: CDR1 SGHTA, CDR2 FQGTGA.